The entry that follows covers one T cell receptor beta chain sequence. This record belongs to a study of blood T cell repertoires in COVID-19. Study-wide context: Spain, Italy and the United States supplied samples that represented acute and convalescent COVID-19.

In the original analysis: Reference gene primer amplification gave estimated nucleated cell counts. Assay used: immunoSEQ multiplex PCR; TCRdb lists only in-frame clones, some missing. That table gives V, J and clone size, and the DNA gave D and trimming. This table has 90,000 to 150,000 clones, 60% to 85% appearing once. The CDR3 contains 16 residues. V was pared by 0 bases and J by 4 bases, with 13 bases between. Germline CDR1 reads SGHRS; CDR2 reads YFSETQ. The sequencing input was peripheral blood. The sequence was collected from a human donor with acute or convalescent COVID-19. The donor label of this sample is uncertain. This chain joins TRBV5-1 and TRBJ2-2, with D possibly TRBD1 on 5 matching bases. As DNA, the CDR3 is TGCGCCAGCAGCTTGGTGAGGTCAGGGCGCACCGGGGAGCTGTTTTTT. Protein: CASSLVRSGRTGELFF.